A single sample gave rise to the 21 T cell receptor beta chains below, sequenced in a study of blood T cell repertoires in COVID-19. Clones were sequenced by immunoSEQ multiplex PCR, and TCRdb holds only the in-frame ones, with some missing. This repertoire shows more than 85,000 clones, more than 65% found once; its top ten account for about 3.7%. Sample: peripheral blood. The source of these receptors is a woman older than 75 with acute or convalescent COVID-19.

This clone was found a few times. A junction end diverges from the germline sequence, so it may reflect a read error. This chain joins TRBV13 and TRBJ2-3; TRBD1 is a possible D gene (6 bases). The CDR3 runs to 16 residues. Germline V lookup: CDR1 PRHDT, CDR2 FYEKMQ (reference sequence). The CDR3, as DNA: TGTGCCAGCAGCTTAAAAGGACAGAGAAGCACGGATACGCAGTATTTT. Translating gives CASSLKGQRSTDTQYF.

This clone was recorded a few times. This sequence joins TRBV2 and TRBJ1-1; TRBD1 matches at 8 bases. The J segment lost 3 bases and the V segment lost 7 bases, leaving 7 bases of the junction unmatched. There are 14 residues in the CDR3. The germline V gene has CDR1 SNHLY and CDR2 FYNNEI. DNA for the CDR3: TGTGCCAGCACCGGGACAGGAGAGGACACTGAAGCTTTCTTT. As protein: CASTGTGEDTEAFF. Combining the CDR3 with reference TRBV2 and TRBJ1-1 gives the whole variable domain EPEVTQTPSHQVTQMGQEVILRCVPISNHLYFYWYRQILGQKVEFLVSFYNNEISEKSEIFDDQFSVERPDGSNFTLKIRSTKLEDSAMYFCASTGTGEDTEAFFGQGTRLTVV.

This clone was counted a few times. The rearrangement joins TRBV6-6 to TRBJ1-1, with D perhaps TRBD1 (5 bases). The CDR3 length is 13 residues. CDR1 and CDR2 (germline): MNHNY, SVGAGI (reference sequence). With 5 bases removed from V and 4 bases from J, the gap between germline ends came to 11 bases. The CDR3 loop reads CASSPRQSTEAFF. In nucleotides, the CDR3 is TGTGCCAGCAGTCCCCGACAGAGCACTGAAGCTTTCTTT.

The rearrangement uses TRBV5-4 and TRBJ2-2; 7 bases match TRBD1. Germline assignment: CDR1 SGHNT and CDR2 YYREEE (reference sequence). The CDR3 totals 13 residues. V trimming: 4 bases; J trimming: 6 bases; junction bases outside the gene matches: 3. CDR3 sequence reads: CASSLQGAGELFF. The CDR3 nucleotides read TGTGCCAGCAGCCTTCAGGGGGCCGGGGAGCTGTTTTTT.

J is TRBJ2-2 and V is TRBV10-3; D is perhaps TRBD1 (5 bases). In germline, CDR1 is ENHRY, CDR2 SYGVKD. With 8 bases removed from V and 4 bases from J, the gap between germline ends came to 11 bases. The CDR3 spans 13 residues. CDR3 nucleotide sequence: TGTGCCATCTCCCAGGGTCCCACCGGGGAGCTGTTTTTT. It yields the protein CAISQGPTGELFF.

The V gene is TRBV10-1, the J gene TRBJ2-7, with TRBD2 matching over 7 bases. The V gene end was trimmed by 3 bases and the J gene end by 0 bases; junction bases not matched to a gene: 5. CDR3 length: 15 residues. Germline V gene lookup returns CDR1 WNHNN and CDR2 SYGVQD (reference sequence). The CDR3 coding sequence is TGCGCCAGCAGTGAAGCGAGCGGGGCCTCCTACGAGCAGTACTTC. It translates to CASSEASGASYEQYF.

This clone has only a few counts. The chain is built from TRBV4-1 and TRBJ1-4; a possible D gene is TRBD1 (5 bases). The V end was cut by 0 bases, the J end by 8 bases, with 16 bases between. Looked up from germline, CDR1 is MGHRA and CDR2 is YSYEKL. This CDR3 is 16 amino acids long. DNA for the CDR3: TGCGCCAGCAGCCAAGAGGTCGGTCGTAGGGGAGAAAAACTGTTTTTT. Amino acids: CASSQEVGRRGEKLFF.

V usage is TRBV6-1 and J usage is TRBJ1-5, with TRBD1 matching over 7 bases. Trimming removed 3 bases from V and 4 bases from J; junction bases left unmatched: 6. From germline, CDR1 is MNHNS and CDR2 SASEGT. The CDR3 covers 15 residues. CDR3 sequence: CASSDDRVLNQPQHF. The CDR3 DNA reads TGTGCCAGCAGTGATGACAGGGTCCTGAATCAGCCCCAGCATTTT.

The rearrangement joins TRBV18 to TRBJ2-1, with TRBD1 matching over 8 bases. J was trimmed by 7 bases and V by 6 bases; bases with no gene match: 8. Germline V gene data show CDR1 as KGHSH and CDR2 as LQKENI. The CDR3 runs to 14 residues. CDR3 amino acids: CASSQATGENEQFF. The CDR3 DNA sequence: TGTGCCAGCTCCCAGGCGACAGGGGAGAATGAGCAGTTCTTC.

The genes are TRBV6-5 and TRBJ1-5; perhaps TRBD1 as D (5 bases). This CDR3 has 13 residues. V shed 8 bases and J shed 2 bases, with 10 bases lying between them. From germline, CDR1 is MNHEY and CDR2 SVGAGI. The DNA of the CDR3 is TGTGCCAGCGCCAGGGCTGGCAATCAGCCCCAGCATTTT. It yields the protein CASARAGNQPQHF.

Concerning this clone: Other DNA sequences in the same sample also yield this CDR3. The chain couples TRBV5-1 to TRBJ1-2, with TRBD1 matching 8 bases. Germline-derived CDR1 and CDR2 are SGHRS and YFSETQ. The CDR3 has 15 residues. Losses at the gene ends were 4 bases for V and 0 bases for J; bases not matched to a gene: 5. CDR3 protein: CASSPRTGSNYGYTF. The DNA for the CDR3 is TGCGCCAGCAGCCCGCGGACAGGGTCTAACTATGGCTACACCTTC.

V is TRBV5-1 and J is TRBJ2-5; the match to TRBD2 covers 8 bases. The CDR3 contains 14 residues. Germline CDR1 is SGHRS and CDR2 is YFSETQ. Trimming at V came to 5 bases and at J to 3 bases, leaving 6 bases not matched to a gene. The CDR3, as DNA: TGCGCCAGCAGTCGCGGGGGGCCCGAAGAGACCCAGTACTTC. Translating gives CASSRGGPEETQYF.

The genes are TRBV6-6 and TRBJ1-1; 9 bases are a match to TRBD1. The CDR3 consists of 14 residues. The J segment lost 5 bases and the V segment lost 5 bases, leaving 6 bases of the junction unmatched. Looked up from germline, CDR1 is MNHNY and CDR2 is SVGAGI (reference sequence). This CDR3 reads CASSLTGGTTEAFF. The CDR3, as DNA: TGTGCCAGCAGTCTTACAGGGGGCACGACTGAAGCTTTCTTT.

The table lists this clone with a few counts. This chain joins TRBV14 and TRBJ1-2; D unclear. The germline V gene has CDR1 SGHDN and CDR2 FVKESK. The length of the CDR3 is 13 residues. The germline V and J ends were trimmed by 1 base and 7 bases, with 10 bases remaining between them. The CDR3, as DNA: TGTGCCAGCAGCCAAGGTACCATCGGTGGCTACACCTTC. This translates into CASSQGTIGGYTF.

The chain joins TRBV7-9 to TRBJ2-1; D gene ambiguous. The germline V and J ends were trimmed by 2 bases and 6 bases, with 8 bases remaining between them. The CDR3 spans 13 residues. Germline lookup yields CDR1 SEHNR and CDR2 FQNEAQ (reference sequence). CDR3 amino acids: CASSLRWANEQFF. CDR3 coding DNA: TGTGCCAGCAGCTTAAGGTGGGCCAATGAGCAGTTCTTC.

This clone was observed a few times. CDR3 sequence: CASSHRAGNTIYF. In DNA form, the CDR3 reads TGTGCCAGCTCTCACAGGGCTGGAAACACCATATATTTT. The J gene is TRBJ1-3, the V gene TRBV13, with D possibly TRBD1 on 6 matching bases. This CDR3 region has 13 residues. The germline V and J ends were trimmed by 8 bases and 2 bases, with 10 bases remaining between them. Per the germline V gene, CDR1 is PRHDT and CDR2 is FYEKMQ (reference sequence).

This clone occurred once. The rearrangement links TRBV11-2 to TRBJ2-7; 11 bases match TRBD1. The CDR3 spans 15 residues. Germline V gives CDR1 SGHAT, CDR2 FQNNGV. The V and J ends lost 1 base and 6 bases, in that order; junction bases with no gene match: 5. Written as DNA, the CDR3 is TGTGCCAGCAGCTTAGGGACAGGGGGCTTAGGCGAGCAGTACTTC. It yields the protein CASSLGTGGLGEQYF. The variable domain in full, completed from reference TRBV11-2 and TRBJ2-7, reads EAGVAQSPRYKIIEKRQSVAFWCNPISGHATLYWYQQILGQGPKLLIQFQNNGVVDDSQLPKDRFSAERLKGVDSTLKIQPAKLEDSAVYLCASSLGTGGLGEQYFGPGTRLTVT.

The chain is built from TRBV7-9 and TRBJ2-1; 7 positions agree with TRBD1. Trimming at V came to 2 bases and at J to 15 bases, leaving 4 bases not matched to a gene. The CDR3 loop spans 11 amino acids. The germline gives CDR1 SEHNR, CDR2 FQNEAQ (reference sequence). The CDR3 region has the DNA TGTGCCAGCAGCTTATTGGGACAGAGGTTCTTC. Encoded protein: CASSLLGQRFF.

The sample holds one count of this clone. The chain joins TRBV2 to TRBJ1-5; D is possibly TRBD1 (6 bases). V was clipped by 7 bases and J by 5 bases, with 12 bases between them. Germline assignment: CDR1 SNHLY and CDR2 FYNNEI. CDR3 size: 13 residues. The CDR3: CASKGGPYQPQHF. As DNA, the CDR3 is TGTGCCAGCAAGGGGGGGCCCTATCAGCCCCAGCATTTT.

The CDR3 bases are TGCGCCAGCAGCCCGGGAGGTCGGGGGACTGTTAATGAAAAACTGTTTTTT. Translating it yields CASSPGGRGTVNEKLFF. The V call is TRBV5-1, the J call TRBJ1-4, with D perhaps matching TRBD1 (5 bases). The CDR3 totals 17 residues. Trimming removed 4 bases at V and 4 bases at J, with 20 bases between. Germline V CDR1 and CDR2: SGHRS, YFSETQ.

This sequence joins TRBV20-1 and TRBJ2-7; no reliable D call. This CDR3 contains 11 residues. CDR1 and CDR2 (germline): DFQATT, SNEGSKA (reference sequence). Trimming removed 5 bases at V and 2 bases at J, with 7 bases between. The DNA of the CDR3 is TGCAGTGCTCCCGTTGCCTACGAGCAGTACTTC. Its translation: CSAPVAYEQYF.